Described below is a single T cell receptor (beta chain) sequence and its context. Its antigen is currently not known. One base away there is no much larger clone; base qualities are not given. The germline V gene provides CDR1 ENHRY and CDR2 SYGVKD. Relative to germline, V is 3 bases shorter and J is 0 bases shorter, with 8 bases between their ends. Its CDR3 holds 15 amino acids, cysteine through phenylalanine. Just the 45-base CDR3 DNA is kept, in frame starting at base 1. This sample is drawn from a study of blood T cell repertoires in COVID-19 (TCRdb year 2020). About the full investigation: Samples covering the acute and convalescent phases of COVID-19 were provided by collaborators in the United States, Italy and Spain. The prospective study material was composed of cDNA or gDNA derived from T cells, B-cell-depleted T cells, or PBMCs. Where HLA class I and class II types were available, the types were taken from metadata supplied by the sample provider, not from assay-based typing. The samples were drawn from two sources: the first 160 participants of the ongoing ImmuneRACE study, and 950 to 1,500 subjects contributed by 6 global collaborators. Deeply sampled blood TCRbeta repertoires from subjects exposed to, actively infected with, or recovered from COVID-19 were included in the dataset. The repertoires were released in a freely available public database meant as a resource for research on the immune response to SARS-CoV-2. Sample metadata almost always included a de-identified subject ID, COVID-19 status, age in years and sex. Overall results and qualifications from the work: The amount of clinical and demographic metadata varied by source and participant and was provided uncurated.

Whole blood was collected in K2EDTA tubes by collaborating institutions according to the institutions' own protocols. For TCRbeta analysis, collaborator samples were shipped as frozen whole blood, as isolated PBMCs, or as DNA extracted from either sample type. TCRbeta CDR3 regions were amplified from genomic DNA using the immunoSEQ Assay, a bias-controlled multiplex PCR. The source study handled its data this way. Nucleated cell counts per sample were estimated from amplification of reference gene primers within the assay. Sequence reads were collapsed and filtered to measure the absolute abundance of every unique TCRbeta CDR3 rearrangement. For each sample, productive Simpson clonality was calculated by taking the square root of Simpson's diversity index across productive rearrangements. TCRdb took this table from immuneACCESS and kept in-frame rearrangements with V and J called. Such tables lack part of the clones; where checked against another copy, unresolved V genes explain under half of the gap, and the rest is unexplained. The V and J calls and clone size come from that table; D and trimming were worked out from the DNA. Counted in this sample were 150,000 to 200,000 clones; around 80% of them appeared once. The ten largest clones add up to approximately 11% of the sample.

The sequenced sample consisted of peripheral blood. Rearrangement joined TRBV10-3 to TRBJ2-2; the D region possibly corresponds to TRBD1 (6 bases align). The receptor was derived from a man between 60 and 70 years old with active or convalescent COVID-19. The CDR3: CAISDRQANTGELFF. The bases are TGTGCCATCAGTGACCGACAGGCGAACACCGGGGAGCTGTTTTTT.